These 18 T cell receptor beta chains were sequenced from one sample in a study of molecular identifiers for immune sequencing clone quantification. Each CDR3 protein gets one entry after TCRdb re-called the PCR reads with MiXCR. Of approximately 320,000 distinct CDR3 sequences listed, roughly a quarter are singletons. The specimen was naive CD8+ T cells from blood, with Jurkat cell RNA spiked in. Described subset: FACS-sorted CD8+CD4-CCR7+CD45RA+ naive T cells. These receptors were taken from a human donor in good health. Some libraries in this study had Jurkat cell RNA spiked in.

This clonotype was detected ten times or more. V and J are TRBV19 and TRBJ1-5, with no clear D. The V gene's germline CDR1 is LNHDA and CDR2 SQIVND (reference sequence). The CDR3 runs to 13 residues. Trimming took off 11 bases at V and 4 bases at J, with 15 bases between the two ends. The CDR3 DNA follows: TGTGCCGGAGGCGGGGAAGGGAATCAGCCCCAGCATTTT. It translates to CAGGGEGNQPQHF.

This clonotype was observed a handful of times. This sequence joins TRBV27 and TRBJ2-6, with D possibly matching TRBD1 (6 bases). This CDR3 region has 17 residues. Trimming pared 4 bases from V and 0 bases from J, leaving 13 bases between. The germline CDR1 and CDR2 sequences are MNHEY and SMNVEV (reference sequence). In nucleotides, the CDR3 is TGTGCCAGCAGTTCACGGACAGCTAGCTCTGGGGCCAACGTCCTGACTTTC. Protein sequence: CASSSRTASSGANVLTF.

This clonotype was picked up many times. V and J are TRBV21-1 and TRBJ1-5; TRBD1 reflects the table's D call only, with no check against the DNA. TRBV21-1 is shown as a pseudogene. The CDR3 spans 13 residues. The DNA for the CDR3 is TGTGCCAGCAGCGAACAGGGAAATCAGCCCCAGCATTTT. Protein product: CASSEQGNQPQHF.

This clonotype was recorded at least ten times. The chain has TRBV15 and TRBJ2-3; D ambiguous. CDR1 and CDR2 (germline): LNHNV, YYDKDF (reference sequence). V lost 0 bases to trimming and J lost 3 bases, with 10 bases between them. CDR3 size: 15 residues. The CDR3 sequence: CATSREFAQTDTQYF. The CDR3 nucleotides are TGTGCCACCAGCAGAGAATTCGCCCAGACAGATACGCAGTATTTT. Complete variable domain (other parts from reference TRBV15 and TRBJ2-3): DAMVIQNPRYQVTQFGKPVTLSCSQTLNHNVMYWYQQKSSQAPKLLFHYYDKDFNNEADTPDNFQSRRPNTSFCFLDIRSPGLGDTAMYLCATSREFAQTDTQYFGPGTRLTVL.

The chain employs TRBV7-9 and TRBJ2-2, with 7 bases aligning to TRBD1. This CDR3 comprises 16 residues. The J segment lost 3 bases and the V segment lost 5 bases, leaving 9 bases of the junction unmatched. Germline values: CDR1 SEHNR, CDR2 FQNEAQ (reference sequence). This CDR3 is CASSTRQGADTGELFF. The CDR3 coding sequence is TGTGCCAGCAGCACCCGACAGGGAGCGGACACCGGGGAGCTGTTTTTT. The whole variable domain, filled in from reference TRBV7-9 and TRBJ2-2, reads DTGVSQNPRHKITKRGQNVTFRCDPISEHNRLYWYRQTLGQGPEFLTYFQNEAQLEKSRLLSDRFSAERPKGSFSTLEIQRTEQGDSAMYLCASSTRQGADTGELFFGEGSRLTVL.

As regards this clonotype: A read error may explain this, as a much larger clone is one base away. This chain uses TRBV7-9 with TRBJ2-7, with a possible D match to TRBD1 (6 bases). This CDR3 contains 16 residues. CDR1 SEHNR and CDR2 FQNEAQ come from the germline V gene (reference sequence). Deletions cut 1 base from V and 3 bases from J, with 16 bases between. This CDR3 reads CASSLESGGQSYEQYF. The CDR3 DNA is TGTGCCAGCAGCTTAGAGTCGGGCGGACAGAGCTACGAGCAGTACTTC.

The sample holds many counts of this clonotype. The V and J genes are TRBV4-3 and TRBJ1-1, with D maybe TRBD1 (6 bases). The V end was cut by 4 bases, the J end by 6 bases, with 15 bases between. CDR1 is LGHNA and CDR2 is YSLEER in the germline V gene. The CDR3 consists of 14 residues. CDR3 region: CASSPDRTVPEAFF. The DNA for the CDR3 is TGCGCCAGCAGCCCGGACAGAACGGTCCCTGAAGCTTTCTTT.

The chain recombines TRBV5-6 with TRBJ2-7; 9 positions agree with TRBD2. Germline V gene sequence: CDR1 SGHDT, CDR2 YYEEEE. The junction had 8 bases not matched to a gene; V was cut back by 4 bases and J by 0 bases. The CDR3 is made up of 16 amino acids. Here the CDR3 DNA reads TGTGCCAGCAGCATAGGGACTAGCCGTCACTCCTACGAGCAGTACTTC. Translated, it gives CASSIGTSRHSYEQYF.

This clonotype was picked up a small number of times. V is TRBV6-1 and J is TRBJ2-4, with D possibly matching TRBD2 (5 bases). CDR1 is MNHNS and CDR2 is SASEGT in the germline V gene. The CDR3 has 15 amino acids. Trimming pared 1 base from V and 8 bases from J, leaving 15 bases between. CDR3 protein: CASSEEEDWGYIQYF. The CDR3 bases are TGTGCCAGCAGTGAAGAGGAGGACTGGGGATACATTCAGTACTTC.

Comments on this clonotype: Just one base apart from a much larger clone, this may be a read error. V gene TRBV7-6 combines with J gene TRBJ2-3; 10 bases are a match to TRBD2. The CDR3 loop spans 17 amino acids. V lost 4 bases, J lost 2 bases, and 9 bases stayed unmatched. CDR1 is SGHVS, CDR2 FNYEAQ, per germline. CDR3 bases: TGTGCCAGCAGCTCAGATGGTAGCGGGAGGACCACAGATACGCAGTATTTT. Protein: CASSSDGSGRTTDTQYF.

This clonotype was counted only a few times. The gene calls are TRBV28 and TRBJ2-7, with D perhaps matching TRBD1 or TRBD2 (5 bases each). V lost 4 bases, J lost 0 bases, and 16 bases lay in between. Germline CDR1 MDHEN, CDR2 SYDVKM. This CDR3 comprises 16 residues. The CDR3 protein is CASSSQDPGPSYEQYF. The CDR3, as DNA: TGTGCCAGCAGTTCGCAGGATCCGGGACCCTCCTACGAGCAGTACTTC.

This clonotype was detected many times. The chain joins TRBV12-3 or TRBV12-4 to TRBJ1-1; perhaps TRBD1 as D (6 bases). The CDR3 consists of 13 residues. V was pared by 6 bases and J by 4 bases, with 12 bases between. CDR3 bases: TGTGCCAGCAGGGTAACAGGGTCCACTGAAGCTTTCTTT. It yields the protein CASRVTGSTEAFF.

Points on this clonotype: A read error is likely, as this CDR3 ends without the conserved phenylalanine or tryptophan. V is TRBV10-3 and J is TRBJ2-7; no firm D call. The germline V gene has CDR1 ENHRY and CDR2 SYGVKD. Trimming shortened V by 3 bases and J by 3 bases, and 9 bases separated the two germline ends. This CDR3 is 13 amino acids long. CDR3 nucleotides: TGTGCCATCAGTGACCTCCTAGACTACGAGCAGTACTCC. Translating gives CAISDLLDYEQYS.

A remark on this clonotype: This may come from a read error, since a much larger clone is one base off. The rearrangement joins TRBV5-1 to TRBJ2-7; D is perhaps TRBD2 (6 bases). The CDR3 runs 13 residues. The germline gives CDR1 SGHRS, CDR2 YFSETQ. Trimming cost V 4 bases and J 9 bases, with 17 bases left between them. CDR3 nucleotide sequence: TGCGCCAGCAGCCCCGGTTTAGCGGACGGGCAGTACTTC. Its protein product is CASSPGLADGQYF.

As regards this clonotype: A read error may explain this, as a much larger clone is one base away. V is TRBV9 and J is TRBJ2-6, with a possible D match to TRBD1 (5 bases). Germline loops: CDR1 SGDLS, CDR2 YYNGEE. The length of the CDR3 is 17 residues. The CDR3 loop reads CASSVDGRPTGAIVLTF. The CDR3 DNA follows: TGTGCCAGCAGCGTAGATGGTAGGCCGACTGGGGCCATCGTCCTGACTTTC.

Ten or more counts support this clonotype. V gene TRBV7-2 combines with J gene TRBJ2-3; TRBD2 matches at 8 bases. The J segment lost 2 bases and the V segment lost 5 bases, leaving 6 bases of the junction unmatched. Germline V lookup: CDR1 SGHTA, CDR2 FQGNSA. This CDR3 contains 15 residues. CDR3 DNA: TGTGCCAGCAGCCCACTAGCGGTTATCACAGATACGCAGTATTTT. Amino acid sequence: CASSPLAVITDTQYF.

The DNA for the CDR3 is TGCAGTGCTAGAGTTCTGGAGGAGACCCAGTACTTC. It yields the protein CSARVLEETQYF. The chain employs TRBV20-1 and TRBJ2-5, with D hard to call. The germline gives CDR1 DFQATT, CDR2 SNEGSKA (reference sequence). The CDR3 extends over 12 amino acids. V dropped 1 base and J dropped 5 bases, with 8 bases sitting between them.

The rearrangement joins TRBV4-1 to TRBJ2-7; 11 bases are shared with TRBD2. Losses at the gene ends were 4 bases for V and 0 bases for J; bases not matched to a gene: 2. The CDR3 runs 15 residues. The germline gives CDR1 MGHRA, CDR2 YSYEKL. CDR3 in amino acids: CASSRLAGSSYEQYF. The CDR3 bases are TGCGCCAGCAGCCGACTAGCGGGGAGCTCCTACGAGCAGTACTTC.